These 21 T cell receptor beta chains originate from one sample sequenced in a study of identifying expanded T cells in peripheral blood. Libraries were prepared by immunoSEQ multiplex PCR; TCRdb keeps only in-frame clonotypes and omits some of them. The sample records about 100,000 clones, 80% to 90% being singletons. Sequencing input: blood. These receptors were collected from a person aged 18 to 70 in good health.

The chain joins TRBV19 to TRBJ2-7, with D uncertain. V shed 4 bases and J shed 5 bases, with 12 bases lying between them. The germline gives CDR1 LNHDA, CDR2 SQIVND (reference sequence). The CDR3 contains 13 residues. This CDR3 reads CASSNVGIDEQYF. Written as DNA, the CDR3 is TGTGCCAGTAGTAACGTAGGGATCGACGAGCAGTACTTC.

This rearrangement joins TRBV19 to TRBJ1-1, with 8 bases aligning to TRBD1. CDR1 is LNHDA, CDR2 SQIVND, per germline (reference sequence). CDR3 length: 13 residues. J lost 2 bases, V lost 6 bases, and 2 bases had no gene match. CDR3 sequence: CASRDRGNTEAFF. CDR3 in DNA: TGTGCCAGTAGAGACAGGGGAAACACTGAAGCTTTCTTT.

The chain employs TRBV9 and TRBJ1-4; possibly TRBD1 for D (5 bases). This CDR3 spans 17 amino acids. Germline CDR1 is SGDLS and CDR2 is YYNGEE. Trimming left V 4 bases short and J 3 bases short, with 19 bases between. In DNA form, the CDR3 reads TGTGCCAGCAGCCTGATCGACGGGGGGGTGGCTAATGAAAAACTGTTTTTT. It encodes CASSLIDGGVANEKLFF.

The J gene is TRBJ1-1, the V gene TRBV15; D uncertain. V was shortened by 0 bases and J by 8 bases, with 19 bases between the two germline ends. The CDR3 length is 16 residues. The germline gives CDR1 LNHNV, CDR2 YYDKDF (reference sequence). Here the CDR3 reads CATSRDRPTVGGEAFF. In nucleotides, the CDR3 is TGTGCCACCAGCAGAGATAGGCCCACAGTGGGCGGGGAAGCTTTCTTT.

As regards this clone: Other DNA sequences in the same sample also yield this CDR3. The V call is TRBV6-5, the J call TRBJ2-2, with D unclear. This CDR3 spans 15 amino acids. Trimming pared 0 bases from V and 2 bases from J, leaving 7 bases between. CDR1 MNHEY and CDR2 SVGAGI come from the germline V gene. For the CDR3, the DNA is TGTGCCAGCAGTTACTCGAGACTTAACACCGGGGAGCTGTTTTTT. Residues: CASSYSRLNTGELFF.

This rearrangement joins TRBV9 to TRBJ1-2; the D is unclear. V was clipped by 2 bases and J by 4 bases, with 15 bases between them. This CDR3 is 15 amino acids long. CDR1 SGDLS and CDR2 YYNGEE come from the germline V gene. In DNA, the CDR3 is TGTGCCAGCAGCGTTTCCCTAATAGGGAGCTATGGCTACACCTTC. Residues: CASSVSLIGSYGYTF.

V gene TRBV5-6 combines with J gene TRBJ1-1; D gene unclear. The CDR3 has 16 amino acids. CDR1 is SGHDT and CDR2 is YYEEEE in the germline V gene. The V and J ends lost 0 bases and 4 bases respectively, with 16 bases between them. This CDR3 is CASSLGVRRGGTEAFF. The CDR3, as DNA: TGTGCCAGCAGCTTGGGGGTGCGGCGGGGAGGCACTGAAGCTTTCTTT.

This chain connects TRBV29-1 to TRBJ2-1; 12 bases agree with TRBD2. V lost 7 bases to trimming and J lost 6 bases; unmatched junction nucleotides: 7. The germline gives CDR1 SQVTM, CDR2 ANQGSEA. There are 14 residues in the CDR3. CDR3 coding DNA: TGCAGCGGCATCCTAGCGGGGGGGGGCAATGAGCAGTTCTTC. This gives the protein CSGILAGGGNEQFF.

This clone appeared a single time. The chain couples TRBV7-2 to TRBJ1-4; no reliable D call. The V end was cut by 1 base, the J end by 8 bases, with 14 bases between. This CDR3 comprises 15 residues. Germline V gene sequence: CDR1 SGHTA, CDR2 FQGNSA. The chain's CDR3 is CASSLDSTAWEKLFF. Here the CDR3 DNA reads TGTGCCAGCAGCTTAGACAGTACAGCTTGGGAAAAACTGTTTTTT. Complete variable domain (other parts from reference TRBV7-2 and TRBJ1-4): GAGVSQSPSNKVTEKGKDVELRCDPISGHTALYWYRQSLGQGLEFLIYFQGNSAPDKSGLPSDRFSAERTGGSVSTLTIQRTQQEDSAVYLCASSLDSTAWEKLFFGSGTQLSVL.

The chain employs TRBV30 and TRBJ2-3; D gene uncertain. The germline V gene encodes CDR1 GTSNPN and CDR2 SVGIG (reference sequence). With 4 bases removed from V and 6 bases from J, the gap between germline ends came to 14 bases. The CDR3 sequence is 13 residues long. The CDR3 DNA reads TGTGCCTGGAACTTGGCTAGTGTGGATACGCAGTATTTT. Amino acids: CAWNLASVDTQYF.

V gene TRBV7-3 combines with J gene TRBJ2-1; possible D gene TRBD2, 6 bases. V gave up 2 bases and J gave up 6 bases, with 17 bases separating them. The CDR3 runs 16 residues. Germline values: CDR1 SGHTA, CDR2 FQGTGA. CDR3 loop: CASSLRPGRSGNEQFF. The CDR3, as DNA: TGTGCCAGCAGCTTACGACCCGGGAGATCCGGCAATGAGCAGTTCTTC.

The rearrangement joins TRBV6-5 to TRBJ1-1; D remains unclear. The CDR3 contains 13 residues. Between the trimmed V and J ends, which lost 6 bases and 7 bases, there was a span of 15 bases. The germline CDR1 and CDR2 sequences are MNHEY and SVGAGI. This chain's CDR3 is CASSLNRRSEAFF. The CDR3 nucleotides read TGTGCCAGCAGCCTCAATAGGAGGAGTGAAGCTTTCTTT.

CDR3 loop: CAQGQGGGNYGYTF. The CDR3, as DNA: TGTGCCCAGGGACAGGGAGGGGGTAACTATGGCTACACCTTC. This chain links TRBV30 with TRBJ1-2; 9 nucleotides match TRBD1. CDR3 size: 14 residues. The germline V gene encodes CDR1 GTSNPN and CDR2 SVGIG (reference sequence). The V gene end was trimmed by 8 bases and the J gene end by 1 base; junction bases not matched to a gene: 8.

This sequence joins TRBV9 and TRBJ2-1; 7 nucleotides match TRBD2. Germline loops: CDR1 SGDLS, CDR2 YYNGEE. The trim removed 3 bases at V and 2 bases at J, leaving 8 bases unmatched. The CDR3 is 16 residues long. This CDR3 reads CASSDTGTIPYNEQFF. The CDR3 DNA reads as TGTGCCAGCAGCGATACCGGGACTATCCCCTACAATGAGCAGTTCTTC.

This clone was detected only once. The genes are TRBV10-3 and TRBJ1-4; maybe TRBD1 (6 bases). V lost 0 bases, J lost 8 bases, and 13 bases lay in between. The CDR3 covers 15 residues. Germline V gene sequence: CDR1 ENHRY, CDR2 SYGVKD. CDR3 in amino acids: CAISESGTLDEKLFF. In DNA, the CDR3 is TGTGCCATCAGTGAGTCAGGGACATTGGACGAAAAACTGTTTTTT.

This rearrangement joins TRBV30 to TRBJ2-1, with unresolved D. Trimming pared 2 bases from V and 2 bases from J, leaving 13 bases between. The CDR3 consists of 15 residues. Per the germline V gene, CDR1 is GTSNPN and CDR2 is SVGIG (reference sequence). The DNA for the CDR3 is TGTGCCTGGAGTAGGGCAGGCGGTACCTACAATGAGCAGTTCTTC. It encodes CAWSRAGGTYNEQFF.

V is TRBV5-1 and J is TRBJ2-7; no firm D call. The V end was cut by 9 bases, the J end by 3 bases, with 16 bases between. Germline CDR1 reads SGHRS; CDR2 reads YFSETQ. The CDR3 has 13 residues. The CDR3 DNA reads TGCGCCACCTCGGCCGGACCCAACTACGAGCAGTACTTC. Its protein is CATSAGPNYEQYF.

V and J are TRBV6-1 and TRBJ2-7; a possible D gene is TRBD1 (6 bases). Germline V gene sequence: CDR1 MNHNS, CDR2 SASEGT. The V end was cut by 7 bases, the J end by 2 bases, with 18 bases between. CDR3 length: 15 amino acids. The CDR3 DNA sequence: TGTGCCAGCACGCCCGACCCAGGGGCTACCTACGAGCAGTACTTC. Its protein is CASTPDPGATYEQYF.

The genes are TRBV10-2 and TRBJ2-3, with D maybe TRBD1 (5 bases). Trimming shortened V by 11 bases and J by 2 bases, and 29 bases separated the two germline ends. The CDR3 extends over 18 amino acids. Germline V gene sequence: CDR1 WSHSY, CDR2 SAAADI. CDR3 amino acids: CAGFADNGTHWVTDTQYF. CDR3 DNA sequence: TGCGCCGGATTCGCGGACAACGGTACTCACTGGGTCACAGATACGCAGTATTTT.

The rearrangement joins TRBV7-3 to TRBJ1-5; 11 bases match TRBD1. CDR3 length: 18 amino acids. The junction had 15 bases not matched to a gene; V was cut back by 8 bases and J by 3 bases. Germline V gives CDR1 SGHTA, CDR2 FQGTGA. The CDR3 is CASPTIGAGQGVNQPQHF. The CDR3 DNA sequence: TGTGCCAGCCCCACCATCGGTGCGGGACAGGGGGTCAATCAGCCCCAGCATTTT.

This clone was recorded only once. The chain has TRBV18 and TRBJ2-6, with D possibly being TRBD1 (5 bases). The CDR3 is made up of 16 amino acids. V was trimmed by 2 bases and J by 0 bases, leaving 8 bases between them. Per germline, CDR1 KGHSH and CDR2 LQKENI. CDR3 DNA sequence: TGTGCCAGCTCACCAAAGGGGTCCTCTGGGGCCAACGTCCTGACTTTC. Protein: CASSPKGSSGANVLTF. Complete variable domain (other parts from reference TRBV18 and TRBJ2-6): NAGVMQNPRHLVRRRGQEARLRCSPMKGHSHVYWYRQLPEEGLKFMVYLQKENIIDESGMPKERFSAEFPKEGPSILRIQQVVRGDSAAYFCASSPKGSSGANVLTFGAGSRLTVL.